A single sample gave rise to the 25 T cell receptor beta chains below, sequenced in a study of PD-1 blockade in mismatch repair-deficient tumors. TCRdb's copy holds only in-frame clones and misses some; the assay was immunoSEQ multiplex PCR. The sample lists roughly 50,000 clones, over 65% occurring once. The sequencing here drew on peripheral blood, taken 4 weeks after starting pembrolizumab. Receptor source: an adult with mismatch repair-deficient cancer.

This chain joins TRBV7-9 and TRBJ2-1; 7 bases agree with TRBD1. The V segment lost 5 bases and the J segment 7 bases; nucleotides outside the gene matches: 8. In germline, CDR1 is SEHNR, CDR2 FQNEAQ (reference sequence). There are 14 residues in the CDR3. The chain's CDR3 is CASSRGGDLNEQFF. For the CDR3, the DNA is TGTGCCAGCAGCCGAGGGGGCGATTTAAATGAGCAGTTCTTC.

The DNA for the CDR3 is TGTGCCAGCAGCTTACCGTCGGGGGGAGGAGGCGCAGATACGCAGTATTTT. This sequence encodes CASSLPSGGGGADTQYF. This chain connects TRBV7-9 to TRBJ2-3; the match to TRBD2 covers 7 bases. The J segment lost 4 bases and the V segment lost 2 bases, leaving 12 bases of the junction unmatched. This CDR3 is built from 17 residues. Germline-derived CDR1 and CDR2 are SEHNR and FQNEAQ (reference sequence). Complete variable domain (other parts from reference TRBV7-9 and TRBJ2-3): DTGVSQNPRHKITKRGQNVTFRCDPISEHNRLYWYRQTLGQGPEFLTYFQNEAQLEKSRLLSDRFSAERPKGSFSTLEIQRTEQGDSAMYLCASSLPSGGGGADTQYFGPGTRLTVL.

V and J are TRBV7-3 and TRBJ2-2; 8 nucleotides agree with TRBD2. The CDR3 totals 15 residues. Trimming removed 3 bases from V and 5 bases from J; junction bases left unmatched: 5. Germline loops: CDR1 SGHTA, CDR2 FQGTGA. This CDR3 is CASSLNGRVTGELFF. The CDR3 bases are TGTGCCAGCAGCTTGAACGGGAGGGTAACCGGGGAGCTGTTTTTT.

The chain uses TRBV7-2 and TRBJ1-1; D is unresolved. The germline V gene encodes CDR1 SGHTA and CDR2 FQGNSA. The V end was cut by 0 bases, the J end by 5 bases, with 10 bases between. This CDR3 is built from 14 residues. As DNA, the CDR3 is TGTGCCAGCAGCTTAGCGCTACCAGGTACTGAAGCTTTCTTT. Its protein product is CASSLALPGTEAFF.

The rearrangement links TRBV7-3 to TRBJ1-5; 8 bases agree with TRBD1. The CDR3 runs 14 residues. Trimming cost V 2 bases and J 6 bases; bases outside gene matches: 3. The germline V gene encodes CDR1 SGHTA and CDR2 FQGTGA. In DNA form, the CDR3 reads TGTGCCAGCAGCTTATCAGGGGGCTTTCAGCCCCAGCATTTT. It codes for CASSLSGGFQPQHF.

The V and J genes are TRBV29-1 and TRBJ2-7, with 8 bases fitting TRBD1. Unmatched junction bases numbered 4, after V lost 4 bases and J lost 5 bases. From germline, CDR1 is SQVTM and CDR2 ANQGSEA. The CDR3 contains 12 residues. CDR3 region: CSVGQGLHEQYF. The CDR3 DNA reads as TGCAGCGTTGGACAGGGGTTACACGAGCAGTACTTC.

This clone was counted only a few times. The V and J genes are TRBV28 and TRBJ1-2, with no clear D. CDR3 size: 13 residues. Between the trimmed V and J ends, which lost 5 bases and 6 bases, there was a span of 13 bases. Germline V gene sequence: CDR1 MDHEN, CDR2 SYDVKM. The CDR3 reads CASSIGLVNGYTF. CDR3 bases: TGTGCCAGCAGTATAGGTCTAGTGAATGGCTACACCTTC.

Details on this clone: Within the sample, other DNA sequences also encode this same CDR3. The J gene is TRBJ2-7, the V gene TRBV27; possibly TRBD2 for D (5 bases). Trimming shortened V by 5 bases and J by 0 bases, and 14 bases separated the two germline ends. The CDR3 sequence is 15 residues long. From germline, CDR1 is MNHEY and CDR2 SMNVEV (reference sequence). The CDR3 DNA follows: TGTGCCAGCAGTGGAGACTACCGCCTCTCCTACGAGCAGTACTTC. Translating it yields CASSGDYRLSYEQYF.

The CDR3 DNA reads as TGTGCCAGCAGCTTGGTAGGGCTGAGCGGCTACACCTTC. Translating it yields CASSLVGLSGYTF. The chain has TRBV5-6 and TRBJ1-2; the D is unclear. V was pared by 0 bases and J by 8 bases, with 11 bases between. The CDR3 contains 13 residues. The germline V gene has CDR1 SGHDT and CDR2 YYEEEE. The variable domain in full, completed from reference TRBV5-6 and TRBJ1-2, reads DAGVTQSPTHLIKTRGQQVTLRCSPKSGHDTVSWYQQALGQGPQFIFQYYEEEERQRGNFPDRFSGHQFPNYSSELNVNALLLGDSALYLCASSLVGLSGYTFGSGTRLTVV.

The rearrangement uses TRBV27 and TRBJ2-3; TRBD2 matches 10 bases. J lost 6 bases, V lost 6 bases, and 6 bases had no gene match. Germline V gene data show CDR1 as MNHEY and CDR2 as SMNVEV (reference sequence). The CDR3 has 14 residues. DNA of the CDR3: TGTGCCAGCAGGAGCGGGAGGGCGGGGGATACGCAGTATTTT. Amino acids: CASRSGRAGDTQYF.

The CDR3 coding sequence is TGTGCCACCCTCGGGGAGGGGATTCACAAATTCTCCTACGAGCAGTACTTC. Residues: CATLGEGIHKFSYEQYF. The chain combines TRBV7-9 with TRBJ2-7, with 7 bases that match TRBD2. The junction had 18 bases not matched to a gene; V was cut back by 10 bases and J by 0 bases. The CDR3 has 17 amino acids. The germline V gene encodes CDR1 SEHNR and CDR2 FQNEAQ (reference sequence).

This clone was seen a single time. The chain recombines TRBV30 with TRBJ2-7; D remains unclear. Germline CDR1 GTSNPN, CDR2 SVGIG (reference sequence). Between the trimmed V and J ends, which lost 2 bases and 2 bases, there was a span of 7 bases. The CDR3 is made up of 12 amino acids. The CDR3 coding sequence is TGTGCCTGGAGTTTGAGTCCCTACGAGCAGTACTTC. Its translation is CAWSLSPYEQYF.

This clone was counted a single time. The CDR3 here is CASSPGRDVWSSGNTIYF. The CDR3 region has the DNA TGCGCCAGCAGCCCGGGCCGGGACGTATGGTCCTCTGGAAACACCATATATTTT. The genes are TRBV5-1 and TRBJ1-3, with D tentatively TRBD1 (5 bases). Germline-derived CDR1 and CDR2 are SGHRS and YFSETQ. Trimming pared 4 bases from V and 0 bases from J, leaving 20 bases between. This CDR3 comprises 18 residues. Full variable domain (outside the CDR3, taken from reference TRBV5-1 and TRBJ1-3): KAGVTQTPRYLIKTRGQQVTLSCSPISGHRSVSWYQQTPGQGLQFLFEYFSETQRNKGNFPGRFSGRQFSNSRSEMNVSTLELGDSALYLCASSPGRDVWSSGNTIYFGEGSWLTVV.

This rearrangement joins TRBV7-3 to TRBJ2-1, with D possibly being TRBD1 (6 bases). Trimming took off 5 bases at V and 4 bases at J, with 15 bases between the two ends. The CDR3 is 15 amino acids. From germline, CDR1 is SGHTA and CDR2 FQGTGA. CDR3 protein: CASSPEGEPYNEQFF. In nucleotides, the CDR3 is TGTGCCAGCAGCCCCGAGGGGGAGCCGTACAATGAGCAGTTCTTC. The variable domain in full, with the rest retrieved from reference TRBV7-3 and TRBJ2-1, is GAGVSQTPSNKVTEKGKYVELRCDPISGHTALYWYRQSLGQGPEFLIYFQGTGAADDSGLPNDRFFAVRPEGSVSTLKIQRTERGDSAVYLCASSPEGEPYNEQFFGPGTRLTVL.

This clone is medium-sized by share. J is TRBJ1-2 and V is TRBV7-9; D is unresolved. V was shortened by 5 bases and J by 8 bases, with 15 bases between the two germline ends. Per the germline V gene, CDR1 is SEHNR and CDR2 is FQNEAQ (reference sequence). The CDR3 runs 13 residues. The DNA for the CDR3 is TGTGCCAGCAGCCCTAGGTCGGCGGCGGGCTACACCTTC. It specifies CASSPRSAAGYTF.

The J gene is TRBJ2-3, the V gene TRBV9; D is possibly TRBD2 (6 bases). V lost 0 bases and J 2 bases, leaving 16 bases between the germline ends. Germline-derived CDR1 and CDR2 are SGDLS and YYNGEE. This CDR3 spans 17 amino acids. The CDR3 DNA reads TGTGCCAGCAGCGTAGGTAAAGCGGGCGCTTACACAGATACGCAGTATTTT. Its protein product is CASSVGKAGAYTDTQYF.

This sequence joins TRBV12-5 and TRBJ2-5; D is possibly TRBD1 or TRBD2 (6 bases each). With 2 bases removed from V and 2 bases from J, the gap between germline ends came to 24 bases. CDR1 LGHNT and CDR2 FRNRAP come from the germline V gene. This CDR3 has 19 amino acids. The CDR3 protein is CASGLTRTDLRGLQETQYF. CDR3 sequence (DNA): TGTGCTAGTGGTTTGACCCGCACCGACCTCAGGGGACTGCAAGAGACCCAGTACTTC.

The rearrangement links TRBV6-1 to TRBJ1-3; perhaps TRBD1 as D (5 bases). Germline CDR1 and CDR2: MNHNS and SASEGT. Trimming left V 0 bases short and J 0 bases short, with 9 bases between. This CDR3 comprises 16 residues. The CDR3: CASSEAQGFSGNTIYF. The CDR3 region has the DNA TGTGCCAGCAGTGAAGCTCAGGGATTCTCTGGAAACACCATATATTTT.

The V call is TRBV7-6, the J call TRBJ2-1, with TRBD2 matching over 12 bases. Germline CDR1 is SGHVS and CDR2 is FNYEAQ. This CDR3 comprises 15 residues. V dropped 5 bases and J dropped 4; count of bases not matched to a gene: 3. CDR3 DNA: TGTGCCAGCAGCCGGACTAGCGGGGATTACAATGAGCAGTTCTTC. This encodes CASSRTSGDYNEQFF.

Here the CDR3 DNA reads TGCGCCAGCAGCCAAGCGCTAGGCACAGATACGCAGTATTTT. Protein sequence: CASSQALGTDTQYF. V and J are TRBV4-3 and TRBJ2-3; D remains ambiguous. Germline assignment: CDR1 LGHNA and CDR2 YSLEER. The CDR3 has 14 residues. Trimming cost V 1 base and J 1 base, with 6 bases left between them.

This chain joins TRBV10-3 and TRBJ1-2, with D possibly being TRBD1 (6 bases). The CDR3 loop spans 15 amino acids. V lost 3 bases, J lost 0 bases, and 11 bases lay in between. Germline CDR1 is ENHRY and CDR2 is SYGVKD. CDR3 sequence reads: CAISDRTAANYGYTF. Here the CDR3 DNA reads TGTGCCATCAGTGATAGGACAGCTGCTAACTATGGCTACACCTTC.

This clone occurred a few times. This rearrangement joins TRBV11-1 to TRBJ2-7; 8 nucleotides line up with TRBD2. The CDR3 covers 16 residues. With 6 bases clipped from V and 3 bases from J, the junction kept 13 bases outside the gene matches. CDR1 is SGHAT and CDR2 is FQDESV in the germline V gene (reference sequence). CDR3 region: CASRPSAAGGLYEQYF. DNA of the CDR3: TGTGCCAGCAGGCCCTCGGCTGCGGGAGGCCTCTACGAGCAGTACTTC. Full variable domain (outside the CDR3, taken from reference TRBV11-1 and TRBJ2-7): EAEVAQSPRYKITEKSQAVAFWCDPISGHATLYWYRQILGQGPELLVQFQDESVVDDSQLPKDRFSAERLKGVDSTLKIQPAELGDSAMYLCASRPSAAGGLYEQYFGPGTRLTVT.

This clone has just a few counts. V gene TRBV4-2 combines with J gene TRBJ2-7; D is possibly TRBD2 (6 bases). V lost 0 bases, J lost 1 base, and 13 bases lay in between. CDR3 length: 16 residues. Germline lookup yields CDR1 LGHNA and CDR2 YNFKEQ. The CDR3, as DNA: TGTGCCAGCAGCCAAGACGTGCCCCGGGGGTCCTACGAGCAGTACTTC. It is translated as CASSQDVPRGSYEQYF.

This clone came up a few times. The chain recombines TRBV29-1 with TRBJ2-2; no reliable D call. The CDR3 extends over 10 amino acids. The germline CDR1 and CDR2 sequences are SQVTM and ANQGSEA. With 5 bases removed from V and 6 bases from J, the gap between germline ends came to 4 bases. CDR3: CSVFSGELFF. The CDR3 nucleotides read TGCAGCGTTTTTTCCGGGGAGCTGTTTTTT.

The V call is TRBV5-6, the J call TRBJ1-1; D call uncertain. Trimming stripped 5 bases from V and 1 base from J, with 15 bases between. Looked up from germline, CDR1 is SGHDT and CDR2 is YYEEEE. CDR3 length equals 15 residues. The CDR3, as DNA: TGTGCCAGCAGGTATGGAGGGTCAGCGAACACTGAAGCTTTCTTT. Amino acids: CASRYGGSANTEAFF.